This TCR beta chain is drawn from a study of metastatic and nonmetastatic thyroid tumors. At the level of the study: It was across blood and tumor or nodule tissue from malignant and benign thyroid patients that repertoires were compared.

This clone was found a few times. All patients were treatment-naive before thyroid surgery. TCRdb recomputed clones from the PCR reads via MiXCR. The sample lists 10,000 to 12,000 clones, under 30% occurring once. J lost 0 bases, V lost 6 bases, and 3 bases had no gene match. The CDR3 is made up of 15 amino acids. This chain connects TRBV12-3 or TRBV12-4 to TRBJ1-3; 9 bases agree with TRBD1. The TCR originated in a male donor with papillary thyroid cancer or a benign thyroid nodule (not recorded which). Some clones in this sample may be carry-over from other donors' samples. The sequencing input was tumor tissue. The CDR3 spells CASSPGQGSGNTIYF. DNA of the CDR3: TGTGCCAGCAGCCCGGGACAGGGCTCTGGAAACACCATATATTTT.